This passage covers 26 T cell receptor beta chains from one sample sequenced in a study of response to subunit inactivated influenza vaccine. MiXCR, applied by TCRdb to the RT-PCR reads, yields one record per CDR3 protein. The sample has around 470,000 distinct CDR3 sequences; approximately 7.3% are singletons. Sequenced material: PBMCs from blood, taken approximately 25 months after vaccination. The receptors here all came from a man between 50 and 75 years old who received an inactivated influenza vaccine.

The rearrangement joins TRBV4-1 to TRBJ2-7; 7 bases fit TRBD1. V trimming: 6 bases; J trimming: 1 base; junction bases outside the gene matches: 9. Germline V gives CDR1 MGHRA, CDR2 YSYEKL. The CDR3 covers 15 residues. CDR3 sequence reads: CASRETGTESYEQYF. Here the CDR3 DNA reads TGCGCCAGCAGAGAAACGGGGACAGAGTCCTACGAGCAGTACTTC.

This clonotype was detected only a few times. This sequence joins TRBV14 and TRBJ2-1; 12 bases agree with TRBD2. Losses at the gene ends were 1 base for V and 8 bases for J; bases not matched to a gene: 6. Germline values: CDR1 SGHDN, CDR2 FVKESK. The CDR3 has 16 amino acids. CDR3 region: CASSQGLAGERYEQFF. The CDR3 bases are TGTGCCAGCAGCCAAGGACTAGCGGGGGAACGGTATGAGCAGTTCTTC.

This chain links TRBV15 with TRBJ2-2; TRBD2 matches at 11 bases. CDR3 length equals 17 residues. V was pared by 1 base and J by 5 bases, with 6 bases of the junction left unmatched. Germline CDR1 and CDR2: LNHNV and YYDKDF (reference sequence). The CDR3 DNA follows: TGTGCCACCAGCAGAGGAACCGGGACTAGCGGTACCGGGGAGCTGTTTTTT. Protein: CATSRGTGTSGTGELFF.

This clonotype was counted a few times. The chain recombines TRBV7-8 with TRBJ2-1, with TRBD1 as a possible D gene (6 bases). The CDR3 loop spans 15 amino acids. The germline V and J ends were trimmed by 6 bases and 8 bases, with 20 bases remaining between them. Looked up from germline, CDR1 is SGHVS and CDR2 is FQNEAQ. The CDR3 DNA is TGTGCCAGCAGAGTCAGGGGCCCCGAGAGCGATGAGCAGTTCTTC. Translated, it gives CASRVRGPESDEQFF.

This clonotype was counted ten times or more. The CDR3 DNA follows: TGTGCCAGCAGTTCCACAGGGACGGGTTACAATGAGCAGTTCTTC. This sequence encodes CASSSTGTGYNEQFF. The J gene is TRBJ2-1, the V gene TRBV7-2; TRBD1 is a possible D gene (6 bases). This CDR3 region has 15 residues. V lost 6 bases and J lost 4, with 16 bases in between. Per germline, CDR1 SGHTA and CDR2 FQGNSA.

This clonotype was observed many times. V and J are TRBV5-1 and TRBJ2-7; TRBD1 or TRBD2 may be the D gene (5 bases each). The CDR3 is 13 residues long. The ends were cut back, 4 bases at V and 5 bases at J, with 13 bases in the middle. CDR1 and CDR2 (germline): SGHRS, YFSETQ. The CDR3 loop is CASSGGGPNEQYF. The CDR3 region has the DNA TGCGCCAGCAGCGGGGGTGGCCCAAACGAGCAGTACTTC.

The genes are TRBV5-1 and TRBJ1-3; 7 bases map to TRBD1. The V segment lost 1 base and the J segment 0 bases; nucleotides outside the gene matches: 13. The CDR3 loop spans 19 amino acids. Looked up from germline, CDR1 is SGHRS and CDR2 is YFSETQ. The CDR3: CASSLRGRQGSGSGNTIYF. Written as DNA, the CDR3 is TGCGCCAGCAGCTTGCGTGGACGACAGGGCTCCGGCTCTGGAAACACCATATATTTT.

This clonotype showed up many times. This chain connects TRBV6-1 to TRBJ2-3, with no clear D. Germline values: CDR1 MNHNS, CDR2 SASEGT. This CDR3 has 12 amino acids. Trimming removed 10 bases from V and 2 bases from J, with 10 bases in between. CDR3 protein: CATQRNTDTQYF. The DNA for the CDR3 is TGTGCCACCCAGAGAAACACAGATACGCAGTATTTT.

This clonotype was seen many times. J is TRBJ2-6 and V is TRBV29-1; D not certain. The CDR3 runs 12 residues. Trimming took off 4 bases at V and 2 bases at J, with 3 bases between the two ends. Germline loops: CDR1 SQVTM, CDR2 ANQGSEA. CDR3: CSVAAGANVLTF. The CDR3 nucleotides are TGCAGCGTTGCGGCTGGGGCCAACGTCCTGACTTTC.

The chain combines TRBV29-1 with TRBJ1-1; D perhaps matches TRBD1 (5 bases). Trimming took 2 bases from V and 11 from J, leaving 15 bases between them. Germline V gene lookup returns CDR1 SQVTM and CDR2 ANQGSEA. This CDR3 spans 12 amino acids. This CDR3 reads CSVEFGGGGAFF. The CDR3 DNA is TGCAGCGTTGAATTCGGGGGTGGCGGGGCTTTCTTT.

A few counts support this clonotype. This chain connects TRBV5-1 to TRBJ2-7, with 7 bases fitting TRBD2. The CDR3 has 15 residues. V trimming: 4 bases; J trimming: 4 bases; junction bases outside the gene matches: 11. Germline loops: CDR1 SGHRS, CDR2 YFSETQ. This CDR3 reads CASSPQGAGVYEQYF. The CDR3, as DNA: TGCGCCAGCAGCCCCCAGGGCGCGGGAGTATACGAGCAGTACTTC.

This clonotype was seen many times. This chain uses TRBV7-2 with TRBJ2-3; D tentatively fits TRBD1 or TRBD2 (5 bases each). This CDR3 spans 16 amino acids. Deletions cut 1 base from V and 3 bases from J, with 14 bases between. The V gene's germline CDR1 is SGHTA and CDR2 FQGNSA. The CDR3 coding sequence is TGTGCCAGCAGCTTAGTTTTCCAGGGCGGGACAGATACGCAGTATTTT. This encodes CASSLVFQGGTDTQYF.

This clonotype was seen ten or more times. The chain links TRBV5-1 to TRBJ2-7; the D gene could be TRBD1 or TRBD2 (5 bases each). The CDR3 length is 14 residues. The V end was cut by 3 bases, the J end by 2 bases, with 12 bases between. Germline loops: CDR1 SGHRS, CDR2 YFSETQ. This CDR3 is CASSYRDGPYEQYF. The CDR3 DNA reads as TGCGCCAGCAGCTACCGGGACGGTCCCTACGAGCAGTACTTC.

V usage is TRBV3-1 and J usage is TRBJ1-4; TRBD1 is a possible D gene (6 bases). Deletions cut 4 bases from V and 0 bases from J, with 15 bases between. CDR3 length: 17 residues. Germline CDR1 LGHDT, CDR2 YNNKEL (reference sequence). The CDR3 DNA is TGTGCCAGCAGCCCACGACAGGTTCGCACAACTAATGAAAAACTGTTTTTT. It specifies CASSPRQVRTTNEKLFF.

The rearrangement uses TRBV29-1 and TRBJ1-5; 7 bases map to TRBD1. J was trimmed by 5 bases and V by 6 bases; bases with no gene match: 7. The length of the CDR3 is 13 residues. The germline V gene has CDR1 SQVTM and CDR2 ANQGSEA. DNA of the CDR3: TGCAGCGTAGCGGACAGGTATGATCAGCCCCAGCATTTT. It yields the protein CSVADRYDQPQHF.

This clonotype was picked up many times. The chain joins TRBV29-1 to TRBJ1-2; D is unclear. Germline loops: CDR1 SQVTM, CDR2 ANQGSEA. The CDR3 has 13 amino acids. V lost 3 bases and J lost 2, with 10 bases in between. As DNA, the CDR3 is TGCAGCGTTGATCGTCCCGAGAACTATGGCTACACCTTC. It encodes CSVDRPENYGYTF.

This clonotype was counted a few times. This chain uses TRBV5-1 with TRBJ2-3; weak D call: TRBD1 (5 bases). The CDR3 has 14 residues. From germline, CDR1 is SGHRS and CDR2 YFSETQ. V lost 0 bases, J lost 3 bases, and 8 bases lay in between. CDR3 region: CASSLARVTDTQYF. The CDR3 nucleotides read TGCGCCAGCAGCTTGGCCAGGGTAACAGATACGCAGTATTTT.

The genes are TRBV28 and TRBJ2-7; possibly TRBD2 for D (7 bases). The CDR3 sequence is 16 residues long. Germline V lookup: CDR1 MDHEN, CDR2 SYDVKM. V lost 2 bases to trimming and J lost 2 bases, with 16 bases between them. The CDR3 nucleotides read TGTGCCAGCAGTTTAAGTAGGCGGGGGCTCCCCTACGAGCAGTACTTC. Translating it yields CASSLSRRGLPYEQYF.

This clonotype was seen at least ten times. The chain uses TRBV5-8 and TRBJ1-2; 7 bases map to TRBD1. CDR1 SGHTS and CDR2 YDEGEE come from the germline V gene. V shed 3 bases, J shed 5 bases, and the junction held 13 bases outside the gene matches. The CDR3 contains 16 residues. The CDR3 protein is CASSSEPGQIFYGYTF. The CDR3 DNA reads TGTGCCAGCAGCTCCGAGCCGGGACAGATCTTTTATGGCTACACCTTC.

The chain links TRBV3-1 to TRBJ1-2; D is unclear. The V end was cut by 2 bases, the J end by 4 bases, with 8 bases between. The CDR3 is 13 amino acids. Germline values: CDR1 LGHDT, CDR2 YNNKEL (reference sequence). The CDR3 DNA follows: TGTGCCAGCAGCCAACTCAGCTTCTATGGCTACACCTTC. As protein: CASSQLSFYGYTF.

This clonotype has a handful of counts. This sequence joins TRBV10-2 and TRBJ1-1; maybe TRBD1 (6 bases). Per the germline V gene, CDR1 is WSHSY and CDR2 is SAAADI. The V gene lost 9 bases and the J gene lost 1 base, with 15 bases spanning the gap. This CDR3 has 14 amino acids. This chain's CDR3 is CASRGLVGNTEAFF. The CDR3 coding sequence is TGCGCCAGTCGGGGGCTTGTGGGGAACACTGAAGCTTTCTTT.

This clonotype came up many times. This rearrangement joins TRBV20-1 to TRBJ2-7; D is perhaps TRBD1 (5 bases). V dropped 1 base and J dropped 5 bases, with 24 bases sitting between them. CDR1 is DFQATT and CDR2 is SNEGSKA in the germline V gene (reference sequence). This CDR3 is built from 17 residues. CDR3 DNA sequence: TGCAGTGCTAGAGGTTCGAACCAGGGTTTATTTGGGAACGAGCAGTACTTC. Translating it yields CSARGSNQGLFGNEQYF.

This clonotype came up a few times. The V call is TRBV20-1, the J call TRBJ1-6; 10 nucleotides align to TRBD1. J gave up 7 bases and V 5 bases, and 14 bases lay outside the gene matches. This CDR3 contains 17 residues. From germline, CDR1 is DFQATT and CDR2 SNEGSKA (reference sequence). The CDR3 sequence: CSAPRAGTGVQNSPLHF. The CDR3 DNA follows: TGCAGTGCTCCTAGGGCCGGGACAGGGGTGCAAAATTCACCCCTCCACTTT.

The chain is built from TRBV11-2 and TRBJ2-2; D tentatively fits TRBD1 or TRBD2 (5 bases each). The CDR3 is 16 residues long. In germline, CDR1 is SGHAT, CDR2 FQNNGV. Between the trimmed V and J ends, which lost 4 bases and 0 bases, there was a span of 12 bases. The CDR3 loop is CASSYARGANTGELFF. In DNA form, the CDR3 reads TGTGCCAGCAGCTACGCTAGGGGAGCGAACACCGGGGAGCTGTTTTTT. The full variable domain, with the rest looked up from reference TRBV11-2 and TRBJ2-2, is EAGVAQSPRYKIIEKRQSVAFWCNPISGHATLYWYQQILGQGPKLLIQFQNNGVVDDSQLPKDRFSAERLKGVDSTLKIQPAKLEDSAVYLCASSYARGANTGELFFGEGSRLTVL.

This clonotype has just a few counts. V and J are TRBV12-3 or TRBV12-4 and TRBJ2-1; D remains ambiguous. V was pared by 2 bases and J by 8 bases, with 10 bases between. This CDR3 is built from 13 residues. The CDR3 DNA follows: TGTGCCAGCAGTTTACGCAGGCGGCATGAGCAGTTCTTC. Translated, it gives CASSLRRRHEQFF.

In its sample, this clonotype was seen a few times. The chain carries TRBV3-1 and TRBJ2-1; 8 positions match TRBD1. Unmatched junction bases numbered 5, after V lost 5 bases and J lost 2 bases. The CDR3 runs 15 residues. The germline V gene encodes CDR1 LGHDT and CDR2 YNNKEL (reference sequence). This CDR3 is CASSTLQGAYNEQFF. The DNA for the CDR3 is TGTGCCAGCAGCACACTACAGGGGGCCTACAATGAGCAGTTCTTC.